This T cell receptor beta chain was recorded in a study of blood T cell repertoires in COVID-19 (dated by TCRdb to 2020 to 2022). About the full investigation: Collaborator samples came from the United States, Italy and Spain and covered acute and convalescent phases of COVID-19. The material from the prospective study consisted of cDNA or gDNA derived from T cells, B-cell-depleted T cells, or PBMCs. The dataset comprised deeply sampled blood TCRbeta repertoires from subjects exposed to, actively infected with, or recovered from COVID-19. The repertoires were released in a freely available public database intended as a resource for research on the immune response to SARS-CoV-2. The samples were drawn from the first 160 participants of the ongoing ImmuneRACE study and from over a thousand subjects provided by 6 global collaborators. A de-identified subject ID, COVID-19 status, age in years and sex were almost always included in the sample metadata. Where HLA class I and class II types were available, the types were taken from metadata supplied by the sample provider, not from assay-based typing. Broad study findings and their caveats: Clinical and demographic metadata were provided uncurated, with the amount varying by source and participant.

TCRbeta CDR3 regions were amplified from genomic DNA using the immunoSEQ Assay, a bias-controlled multiplex PCR. Turning to the authors' computational methods: The number of nucleated cells in each sample was estimated by amplification of reference gene primers within the assay. Sequence reads were collapsed and filtered to measure the absolute abundance of every unique TCRbeta CDR3 rearrangement. For each sample, productive Simpson clonality was calculated as the square root of Simpson's diversity index over productive rearrangements. As stored in TCRdb, this immuneACCESS dataset retains in-frame rearrangements with V and J assigned. A fraction of the clones does not appear; measured against another copy, unresolved V genes explain less than half of the discrepancy, and the remainder lacks a known reason. V, J and clone size derive from that table, while D and trimming were established from the DNA sequence. The sample table shows under 300,000 clones, and 85% to 90% are seen once. The ten largest clones take up 10% to 15% of the sample.

Whole blood was collected in K2EDTA tubes by collaborating institutions according to the institutions' own protocols. For TCRbeta analysis, collaborators shipped samples in one of three forms: frozen whole blood, isolated PBMCs, or DNA extracted from either of those sample types. This clone was seen ten or more times. It lacks a known antigen. Nothing much larger sits one base from this clone, and base qualities are not available. Ends trimmed: V by 0 bases, J by 6 bases; bases unmatched to a gene: 18. From the cysteine up to the phenylalanine, the CDR3 has a length of 20 residues. Only CDR3 DNA remains: 60 bases, in frame from the first base. CDR1 LGHDT and CDR2 YNNKEL are derived from the germline V gene (reference sequence).

This sequence uses TRBV3-1 (or the pseudogene TRBV3-2) and TRBJ2-1; 9 central bases correspond to TRBD2. Sequencing input: peripheral blood. The clonotype comes from a human donor in a cohort sampled during active COVID-19. The CDR3 protein sequence reads: CASSQEHSFRVGTSTNEQFF. In nucleotides, the sequence is TGTGCCAGCAGCCAAGAGCATTCGTTTCGGGTTGGGACTAGCACCAATGAGCAGTTCTTC.